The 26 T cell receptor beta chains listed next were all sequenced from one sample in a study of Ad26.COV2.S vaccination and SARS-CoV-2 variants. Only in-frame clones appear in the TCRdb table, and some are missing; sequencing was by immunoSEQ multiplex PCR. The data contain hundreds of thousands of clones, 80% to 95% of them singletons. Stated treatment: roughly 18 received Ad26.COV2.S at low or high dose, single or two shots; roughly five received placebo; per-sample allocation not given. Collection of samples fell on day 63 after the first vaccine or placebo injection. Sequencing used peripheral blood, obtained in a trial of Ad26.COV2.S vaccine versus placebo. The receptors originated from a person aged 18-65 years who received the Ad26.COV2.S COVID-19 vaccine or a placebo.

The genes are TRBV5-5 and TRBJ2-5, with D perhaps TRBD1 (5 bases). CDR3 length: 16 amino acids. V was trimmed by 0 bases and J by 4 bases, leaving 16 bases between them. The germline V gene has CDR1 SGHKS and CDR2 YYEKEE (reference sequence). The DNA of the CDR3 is TGTGCCAGCAGCTTGGCCCGGCAGGGCGGCGGAGAGACCCAGTACTTC. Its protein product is CASSLARQGGGETQYF.

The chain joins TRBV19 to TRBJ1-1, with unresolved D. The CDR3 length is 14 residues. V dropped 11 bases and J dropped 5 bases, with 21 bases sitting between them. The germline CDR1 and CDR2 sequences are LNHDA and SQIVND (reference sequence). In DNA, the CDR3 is TGTGCCGCTGGCTCGGTCGCTCGACGGACTGAAGCTTTCTTT. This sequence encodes CAAGSVARRTEAFF.

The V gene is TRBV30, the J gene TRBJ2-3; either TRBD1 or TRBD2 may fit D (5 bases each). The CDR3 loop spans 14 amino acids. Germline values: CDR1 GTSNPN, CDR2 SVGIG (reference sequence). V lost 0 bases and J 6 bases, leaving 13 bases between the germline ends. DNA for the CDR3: TGTGCCTGGAGTGTACTAGGGGCGAAGGATACGCAGTATTTT. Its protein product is CAWSVLGAKDTQYF.

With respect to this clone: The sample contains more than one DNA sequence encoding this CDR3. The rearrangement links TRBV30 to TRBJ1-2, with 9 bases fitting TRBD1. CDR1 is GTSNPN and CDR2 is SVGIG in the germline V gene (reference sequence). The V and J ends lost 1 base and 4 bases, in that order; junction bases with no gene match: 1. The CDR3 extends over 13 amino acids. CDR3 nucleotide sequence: TGTGCCTGGAGTGCGGACAGGGGCTATGGCTACACCTTC. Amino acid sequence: CAWSADRGYGYTF.

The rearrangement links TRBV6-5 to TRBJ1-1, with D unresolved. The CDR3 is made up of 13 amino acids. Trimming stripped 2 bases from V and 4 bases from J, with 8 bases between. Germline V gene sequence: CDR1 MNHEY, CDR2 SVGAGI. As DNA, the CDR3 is TGTGCCAGCAGTTACGGGGTAGGCACTGAAGCTTTCTTT. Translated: CASSYGVGTEAFF.

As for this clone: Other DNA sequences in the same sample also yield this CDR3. The chain's CDR3 is CASSQDRGAEAFF. CDR3 nucleotide sequence: TGCGCCAGCAGCCAAGACAGGGGGGCTGAAGCTTTCTTT. The chain recombines TRBV4-3 with TRBJ1-1, with 7 nucleotides matching TRBD1. The J segment lost 6 bases and the V segment lost 0 bases, leaving 1 base of the junction unmatched. This CDR3 is 13 amino acids long. CDR1 and CDR2 from the germline V gene are LGHNA and YSLEER.

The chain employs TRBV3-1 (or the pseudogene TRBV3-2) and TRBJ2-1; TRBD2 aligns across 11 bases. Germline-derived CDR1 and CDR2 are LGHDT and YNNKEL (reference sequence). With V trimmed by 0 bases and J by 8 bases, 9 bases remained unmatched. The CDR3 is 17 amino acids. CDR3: CASSQEGLAGGGDEQFF. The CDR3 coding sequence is TGTGCCAGCAGCCAAGAGGGCCTAGCGGGAGGCGGCGATGAGCAGTTCTTC.

CDR3 region: CASMAIAGSGELFF. Written as DNA, the CDR3 is TGTGCCAGCATGGCGATAGCGGGTTCCGGGGAGCTGTTTTTT. V gene TRBV2 combines with J gene TRBJ2-2, with TRBD2 identical over 7 bases. The CDR3 totals 14 residues. With 7 bases clipped from V and 6 bases from J, the junction kept 8 bases outside the gene matches. Per the germline V gene, CDR1 is SNHLY and CDR2 is FYNNEI.

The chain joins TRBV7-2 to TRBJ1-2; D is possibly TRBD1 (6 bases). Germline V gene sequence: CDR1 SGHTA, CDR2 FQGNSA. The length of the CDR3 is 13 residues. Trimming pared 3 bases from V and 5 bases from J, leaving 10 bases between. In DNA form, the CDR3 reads TGTGCCAGCAGCTTTGGACAGAGTTATGGCTACACCTTC. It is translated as CASSFGQSYGYTF. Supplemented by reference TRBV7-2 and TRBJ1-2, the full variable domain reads GAGVSQSPSNKVTEKGKDVELRCDPISGHTALYWYRQSLGQGLEFLIYFQGNSAPDKSGLPSDRFSAERTGGSVSTLTIQRTQQEDSAVYLCASSFGQSYGYTFGSGTRLTVV.

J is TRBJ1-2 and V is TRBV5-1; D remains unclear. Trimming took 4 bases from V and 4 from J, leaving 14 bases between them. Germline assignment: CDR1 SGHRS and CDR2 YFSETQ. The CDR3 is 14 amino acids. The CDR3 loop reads CASSAQGGLYGYTF. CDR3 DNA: TGCGCCAGCAGCGCACAAGGAGGACTCTATGGCTACACCTTC.

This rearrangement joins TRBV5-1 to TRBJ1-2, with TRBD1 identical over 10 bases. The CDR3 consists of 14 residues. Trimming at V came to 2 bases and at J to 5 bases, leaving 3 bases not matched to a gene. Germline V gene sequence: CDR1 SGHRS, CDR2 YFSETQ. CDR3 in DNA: TGCGCCAGCAGCTTCGGGACAGGGGTTTATGGCTACACCTTC. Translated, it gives CASSFGTGVYGYTF.

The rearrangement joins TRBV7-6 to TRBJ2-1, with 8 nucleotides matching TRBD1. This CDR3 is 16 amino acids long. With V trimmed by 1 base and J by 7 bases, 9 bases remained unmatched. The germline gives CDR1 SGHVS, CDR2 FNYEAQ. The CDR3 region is CASSLVRTGLTNEQFF. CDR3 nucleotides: TGTGCCAGCAGCTTAGTGAGGACAGGGTTAACAAATGAGCAGTTCTTC.

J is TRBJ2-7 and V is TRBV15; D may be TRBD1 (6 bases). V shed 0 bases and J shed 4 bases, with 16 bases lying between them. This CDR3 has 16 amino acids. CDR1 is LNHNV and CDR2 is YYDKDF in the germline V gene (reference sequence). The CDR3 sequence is CATSRDNRVESYEQYF. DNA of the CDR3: TGTGCCACCAGCAGAGATAACAGGGTAGAGTCGTACGAGCAGTACTTC.

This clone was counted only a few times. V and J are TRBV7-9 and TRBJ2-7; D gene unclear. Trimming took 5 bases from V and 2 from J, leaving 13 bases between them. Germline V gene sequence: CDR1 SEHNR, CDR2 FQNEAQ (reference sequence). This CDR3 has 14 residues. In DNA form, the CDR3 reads TGTGCCAGCAGCGTCTCGTCTGCCGCCTACGAGCAGTACTTC. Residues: CASSVSSAAYEQYF.

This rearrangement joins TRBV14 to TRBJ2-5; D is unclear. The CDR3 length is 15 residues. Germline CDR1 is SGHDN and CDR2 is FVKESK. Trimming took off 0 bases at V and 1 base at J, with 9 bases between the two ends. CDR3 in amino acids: CASSQETGPQETQYF. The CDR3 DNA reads TGTGCCAGCAGCCAAGAAACCGGGCCCCAAGAGACCCAGTACTTC.

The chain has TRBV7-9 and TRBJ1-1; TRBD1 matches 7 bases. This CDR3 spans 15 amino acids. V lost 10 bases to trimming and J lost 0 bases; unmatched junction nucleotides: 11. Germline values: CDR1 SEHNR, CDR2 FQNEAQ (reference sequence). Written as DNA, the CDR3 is TGTGCCACGGCCGGGACAGTAATCATGAACACTGAAGCTTTCTTT. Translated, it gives CATAGTVIMNTEAFF.

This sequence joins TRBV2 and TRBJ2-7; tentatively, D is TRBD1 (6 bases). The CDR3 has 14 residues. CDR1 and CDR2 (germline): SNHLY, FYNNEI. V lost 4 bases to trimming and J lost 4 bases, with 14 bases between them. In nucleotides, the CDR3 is TGTGCCAGCAGTGGGGGGACACAACCTTACGAGCAGTACTTC. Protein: CASSGGTQPYEQYF.

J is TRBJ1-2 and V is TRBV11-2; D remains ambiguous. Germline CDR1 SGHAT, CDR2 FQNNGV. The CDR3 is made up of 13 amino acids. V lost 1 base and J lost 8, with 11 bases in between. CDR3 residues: CASSLGQPGGYTF. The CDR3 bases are TGTGCCAGCAGCTTAGGGCAGCCTGGGGGCTACACCTTC. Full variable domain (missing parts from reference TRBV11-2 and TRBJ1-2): EAGVAQSPRYKIIEKRQSVAFWCNPISGHATLYWYQQILGQGPKLLIQFQNNGVVDDSQLPKDRFSAERLKGVDSTLKIQPAKLEDSAVYLCASSLGQPGGYTFGSGTRLTVV.

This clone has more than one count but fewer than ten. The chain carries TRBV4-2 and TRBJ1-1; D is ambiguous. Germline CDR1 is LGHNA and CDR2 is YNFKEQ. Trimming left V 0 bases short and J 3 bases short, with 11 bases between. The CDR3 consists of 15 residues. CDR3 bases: TGTGCCAGCAGCCAAGATAAGGTTGCGGACACTGAAGCTTTCTTT. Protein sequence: CASSQDKVADTEAFF.

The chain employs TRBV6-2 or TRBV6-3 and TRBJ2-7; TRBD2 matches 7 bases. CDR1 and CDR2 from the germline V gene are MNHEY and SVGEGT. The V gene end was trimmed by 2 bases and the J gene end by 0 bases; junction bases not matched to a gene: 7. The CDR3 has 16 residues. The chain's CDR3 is CASSYRVQRGSYEQYF. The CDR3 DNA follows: TGTGCCAGCAGTTACCGGGTCCAGCGGGGCTCCTACGAGCAGTACTTC.

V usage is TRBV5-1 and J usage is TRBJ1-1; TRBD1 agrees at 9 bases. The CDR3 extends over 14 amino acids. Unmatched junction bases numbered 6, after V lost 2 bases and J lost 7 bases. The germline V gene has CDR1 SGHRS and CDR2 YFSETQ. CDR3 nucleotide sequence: TGCGCCAGCAGCTTTACGGGACAGGGCATTGAAGCTTTCTTT. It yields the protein CASSFTGQGIEAFF.

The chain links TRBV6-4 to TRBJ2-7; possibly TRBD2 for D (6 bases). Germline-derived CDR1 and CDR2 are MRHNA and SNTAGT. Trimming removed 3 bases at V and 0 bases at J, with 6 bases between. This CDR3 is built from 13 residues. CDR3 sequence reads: CASSERDSYEQYF. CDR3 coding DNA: TGTGCCAGCAGTGAGCGGGACTCCTACGAGCAGTACTTC.

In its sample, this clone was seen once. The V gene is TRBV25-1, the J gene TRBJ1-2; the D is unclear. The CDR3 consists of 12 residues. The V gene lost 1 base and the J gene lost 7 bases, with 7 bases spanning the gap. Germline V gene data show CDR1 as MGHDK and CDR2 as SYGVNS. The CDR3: CASSEWTAGYTF. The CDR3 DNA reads TGTGCCAGCAGTGAATGGACGGCTGGCTACACCTTC.

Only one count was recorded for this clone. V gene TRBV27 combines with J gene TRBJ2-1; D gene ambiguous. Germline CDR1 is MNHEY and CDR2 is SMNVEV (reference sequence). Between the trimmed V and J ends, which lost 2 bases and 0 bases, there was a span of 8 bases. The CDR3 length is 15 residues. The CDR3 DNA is TGTGCCAGCAGTTTACTCGATACCTCCTACAATGAGCAGTTCTTC. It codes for CASSLLDTSYNEQFF.

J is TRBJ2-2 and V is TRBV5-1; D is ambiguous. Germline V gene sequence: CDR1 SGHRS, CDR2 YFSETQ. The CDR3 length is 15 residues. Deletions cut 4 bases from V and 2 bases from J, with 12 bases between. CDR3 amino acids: CASSPTTVNTGELFF. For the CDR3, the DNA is TGCGCCAGCAGCCCCACCACGGTAAACACCGGGGAGCTGTTTTTT.

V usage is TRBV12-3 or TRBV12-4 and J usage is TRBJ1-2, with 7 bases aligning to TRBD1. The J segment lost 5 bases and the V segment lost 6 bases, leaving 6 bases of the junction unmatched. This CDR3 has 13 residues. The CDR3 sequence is CASRMTGFYGYTF. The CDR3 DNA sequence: TGTGCCAGCAGGATGACAGGGTTTTATGGCTACACCTTC.